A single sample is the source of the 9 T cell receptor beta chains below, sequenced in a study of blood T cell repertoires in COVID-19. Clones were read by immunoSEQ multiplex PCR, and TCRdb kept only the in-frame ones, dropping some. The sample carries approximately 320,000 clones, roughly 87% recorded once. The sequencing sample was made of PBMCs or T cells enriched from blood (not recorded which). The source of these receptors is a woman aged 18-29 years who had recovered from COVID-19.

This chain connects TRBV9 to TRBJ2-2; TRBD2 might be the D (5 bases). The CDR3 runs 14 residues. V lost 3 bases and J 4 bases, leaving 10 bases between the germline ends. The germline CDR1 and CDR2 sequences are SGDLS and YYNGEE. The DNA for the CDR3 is TGTGCCAGCAGCGACGGGATCGTCACCGGGGAGCTGTTTTTT. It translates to CASSDGIVTGELFF.

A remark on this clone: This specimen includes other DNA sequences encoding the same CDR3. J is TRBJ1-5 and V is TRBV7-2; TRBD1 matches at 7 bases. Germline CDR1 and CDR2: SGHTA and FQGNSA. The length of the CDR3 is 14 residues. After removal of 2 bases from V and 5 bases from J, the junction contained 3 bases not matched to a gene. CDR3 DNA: TGTGCCAGCAGCTTACGGCAGGGGGATCAGCCCCAGCATTTT. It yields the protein CASSLRQGDQPQHF.

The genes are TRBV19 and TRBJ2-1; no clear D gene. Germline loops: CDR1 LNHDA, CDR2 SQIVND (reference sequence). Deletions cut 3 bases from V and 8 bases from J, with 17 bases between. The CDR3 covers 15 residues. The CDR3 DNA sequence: TGTGCCAGTAGTATCCCTTATCCTGAGGCTTATGAGCAGTTCTTC. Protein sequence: CASSIPYPEAYEQFF.

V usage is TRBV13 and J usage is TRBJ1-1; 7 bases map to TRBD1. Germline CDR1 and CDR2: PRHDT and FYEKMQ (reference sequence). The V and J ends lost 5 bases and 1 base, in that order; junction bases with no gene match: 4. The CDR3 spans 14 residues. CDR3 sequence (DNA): TGTGCCAGCAGCCCCCGGACAGGGAACACTGAAGCTTTCTTT. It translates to CASSPRTGNTEAFF.

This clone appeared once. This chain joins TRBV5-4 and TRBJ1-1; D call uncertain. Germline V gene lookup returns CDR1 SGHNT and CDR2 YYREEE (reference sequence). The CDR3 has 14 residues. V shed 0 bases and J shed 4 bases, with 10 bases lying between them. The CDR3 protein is CASSLVGGRTEAFF. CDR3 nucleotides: TGTGCCAGCAGCTTGGTAGGAGGTCGCACTGAAGCTTTCTTT.

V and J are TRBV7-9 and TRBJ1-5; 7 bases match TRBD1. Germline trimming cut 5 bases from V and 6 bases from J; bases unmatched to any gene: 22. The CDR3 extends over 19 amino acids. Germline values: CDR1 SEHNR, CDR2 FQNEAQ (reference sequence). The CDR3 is CASSPLSIYLGQAGQPQHF. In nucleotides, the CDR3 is TGTGCCAGCAGCCCGCTTAGCATTTACCTAGGACAGGCCGGTCAGCCCCAGCATTTT.

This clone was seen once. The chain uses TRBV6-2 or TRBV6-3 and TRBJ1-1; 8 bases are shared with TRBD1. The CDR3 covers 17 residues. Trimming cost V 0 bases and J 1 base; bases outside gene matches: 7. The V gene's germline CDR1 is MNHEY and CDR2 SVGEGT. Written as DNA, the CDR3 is TGTGCCAGCAGTTACTCACCAGGGGGCGCAGGGAACACTGAAGCTTTCTTT. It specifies CASSYSPGGAGNTEAFF.

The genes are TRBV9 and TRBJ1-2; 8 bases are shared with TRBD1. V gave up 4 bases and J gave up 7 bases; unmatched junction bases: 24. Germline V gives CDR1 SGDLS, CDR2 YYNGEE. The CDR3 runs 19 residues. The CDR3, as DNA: TGTGCCAGCAGCTTAAGCGTTACCGGACAGGGCTCTTCCTTACGTGGCTACACCTTC. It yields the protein CASSLSVTGQGSSLRGYTF.

The CDR3 DNA is TGTGCCAGCAGCTTAGAAGCCGTCGCCGGGGAGCTGTTTTTT. Its translation is CASSLEAVAGELFF. V usage is TRBV7-6 and J usage is TRBJ2-2, with D hard to call. The CDR3 sequence is 14 residues long. Germline V gene data show CDR1 as SGHVS and CDR2 as FNYEAQ. The ends were cut back, 1 base at V and 6 bases at J, with 9 bases in the middle. Variable domain in full (rest from reference TRBV7-6 and TRBJ2-2): GAGVSQSPRYKVTKRGQDVALRCDPISGHVSLYWYRQALGQGPEFLTYFNYEAQQDKSGLPNDRFSAERPEGSISTLTIQRTEQRDSAMYRCASSLEAVAGELFFGEGSRLTVL.